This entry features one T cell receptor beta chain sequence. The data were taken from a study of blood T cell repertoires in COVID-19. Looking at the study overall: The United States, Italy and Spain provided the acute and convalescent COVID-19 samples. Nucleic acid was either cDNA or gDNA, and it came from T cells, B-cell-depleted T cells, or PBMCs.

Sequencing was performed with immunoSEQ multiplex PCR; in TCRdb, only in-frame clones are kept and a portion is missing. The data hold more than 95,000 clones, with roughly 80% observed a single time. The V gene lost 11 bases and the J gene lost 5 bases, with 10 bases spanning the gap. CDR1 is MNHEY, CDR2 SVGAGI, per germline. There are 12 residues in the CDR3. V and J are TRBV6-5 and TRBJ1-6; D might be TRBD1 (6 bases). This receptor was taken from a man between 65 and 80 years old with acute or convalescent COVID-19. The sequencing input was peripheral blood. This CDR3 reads CAGGVDNSPLHF. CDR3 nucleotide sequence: TGTGCCGGGGGCGTTGATAATTCACCCCTCCACTTT.